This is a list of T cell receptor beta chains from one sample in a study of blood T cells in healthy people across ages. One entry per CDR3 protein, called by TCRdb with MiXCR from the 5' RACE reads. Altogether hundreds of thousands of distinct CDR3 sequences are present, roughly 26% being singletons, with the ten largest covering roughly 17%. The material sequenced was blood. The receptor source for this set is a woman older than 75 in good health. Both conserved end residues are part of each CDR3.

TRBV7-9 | CASSKLGGGGDTQYF
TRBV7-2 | CASSLRGGGHNEQFF
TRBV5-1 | CASSLRRAAQETQYF
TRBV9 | CASSVEGRQTQPQHF
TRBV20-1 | CSARDPLTSGSFYEQYF
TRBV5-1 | CASSLVGGADTQYF
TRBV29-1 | CSVGGGIGTEAFF
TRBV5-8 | CASSLAFGYTF
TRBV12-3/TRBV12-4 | CASSFGTGVQPRHF
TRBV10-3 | CAIAGGPGETQYF
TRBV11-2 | CASSPSTGQGAWSYNEQFF
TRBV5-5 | CASNSDRVYNEQFF
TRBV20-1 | CSATETGYTEAFF
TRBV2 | CASFGLARAGELFF
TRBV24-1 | CATSDPSGGTTDTQYF
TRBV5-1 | CASSNRQGEDTQYF
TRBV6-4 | CGRAATNTGELFF
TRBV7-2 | CASSLRREGHYEQFF
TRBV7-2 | CASSQGLRGTTDTQYF
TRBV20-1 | CSARDRGRGFNRPQHF
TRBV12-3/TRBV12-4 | CASTLGGINTEAFF
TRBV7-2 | CASSTTGGRTGELFF
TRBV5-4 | CASSLAASRETQYF
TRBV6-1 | CASSGGLHQETQYF
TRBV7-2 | CANSLALGIQGGGFF